The present entry profiles one T cell receptor beta chain with its context. The CDR3 spans 15 residues. With V trimmed by 10 bases and J by 4 bases, 11 bases remained unmatched. CDR1 is SNHLY, CDR2 FYNNEI, per germline. The method was immunoSEQ multiplex PCR; TCRdb's version includes in-frame clones alone and lacks a portion of them. Of some 290,000 clones detected, 70% to 90% appear once; the ten largest clones hold over 4.5%. These data are taken from a study of blood T cell repertoires in COVID-19. Study-level information: Italy, Spain and the United States were the sources of the convalescent and acute COVID-19 samples. PBMCs, B-cell-depleted T cells, or T cells provided the cDNA or gDNA that made up the material.

The source material was peripheral blood. The receptor's source is a man aged 60-69 years who had recovered from COVID-19. This chain links TRBV2 with TRBJ2-3; 10 bases fit TRBD2. This CDR3 is CATRYGSGGADTQYF. Written as DNA, the CDR3 is TGTGCCACCCGGTATGGGAGCGGGGGGGCAGATACGCAGTATTTT.